These T cell receptor beta chains were read from a single sample in a study of cytomegalovirus exposure and HLA in healthy donors. The data were produced by immunoSEQ multiplex PCR, yet TCRdb's version contains in-frame clones alone and is incomplete. This table holds roughly 92,000 clones, 80% to 85% found once. Sequences were obtained from PBMCs. These receptor sequences come from a woman aged 70-85 years in good health and CMV-seropositive. Both conserved end residues are part of each CDR3. The D gene is left open where the match is weak. The listing skips clone size in some rows; elsewhere it reads once, few, many or a size class.

TRBJ1-5	-	TRBV7-9	-	TGTGCCAGCAGCACGACAGTGGGCAATCAGCCCCAGCATTTT	CASSTTVGNQPQHF
TRBJ1-2	-	TRBV25-1	-	TGTGCCAGCAGTGATCCGGGGTACTATGGCTACACCTTC	CASSDPGYYGYTF
TRBJ2-5	-	TRBV28	TRBD1	TGCGGGACAGGTGTAGAGGAGACCCAGTACTTC	CGTGVEETQYF
TRBJ2-7	-	TRBV6-6	-	TGTGCCGCGGGTAGGGACACATCTTCCTACGAGCAGTACTTC	CAAGRDTSSYEQYF
TRBJ2-3	-	TRBV7-2	TRBD1	TGTGCCAGCAGCTTTGTTGGACAGGCGGATACGCAGTATTTT	CASSFVGQADTQYF
TRBJ1-5	-	TRBV19	TRBD1	TGTGCCAGTGGATGGACAGGGGATCAGCCCCAGCATTTT	CASGWTGDQPQHF
TRBJ2-5	-	TRBV11-2	-	TGTGCCAGCAGCTTTAGAGGCGAGACCCAGTACTTC	CASSFRGETQYF
TRBJ2-4	-	TRBV9	TRBD2	TGTGCCAGCAGCGCCCGAGCGGGAGCGGAACGGGCCTTAGCCAAAAACATTCAGTACTTC	CASSARAGAERALAKNIQYF
TRBJ1-2	few	TRBV6-6	TRBD1	TGTGCCAGCAGGACAGGGTCTGGCTACACCTTC	CASRTGSGYTF
TRBJ2-7	-	TRBV19	TRBD2	TGTGCCAGTAGTACCCTAGGAGCGGGAGGTTCCTACGAGCAGTACTTC	CASSTLGAGGSYEQYF
TRBJ1-6	-	TRBV9	-	TGTGCCAGCAGCGTAGACCAGGGAGGCTCTTCACCCCTCCACTTT	CASSVDQGGSSPLHF
TRBJ1-5	-	TRBV7-2	TRBD1	TGTGCCAGCAGCTTGGACAGGGTAGGAAATCAGCCCCAGCATTTT	CASSLDRVGNQPQHF
TRBJ2-1	-	TRBV14	TRBD2	TGTGCCAGCAGCCCGGGACTAGCGGGAGGCTCCTACAATGAGCAGTTCTTC	CASSPGLAGGSYNEQFF
TRBJ2-1	-	TRBV7-8	TRBD2	TGTGCCAGCAGCTTAGCGATTTGGGCGGGAGTAGACAATGAGCAGTTCTTC	CASSLAIWAGVDNEQFF
TRBJ2-4	-	TRBV12-5	TRBD2	TGTGCTAGTGGTTTGGTTGGGCGGGGGGCCAAAAACATTCAGTACTTC	CASGLVGRGAKNIQYF
TRBJ2-7	-	TRBV19	TRBD2	TGTGCCAGTAGTACAACTAGCGGGAGTCCCCAATACGAGCAGTACTTC	CASSTTSGSPQYEQYF
TRBJ2-7	-	TRBV5-5	-	TGTGCCAGCAGCTTGGAGGGGGTCCCCTTGTACGAGCAGTACTTC	CASSLEGVPLYEQYF
TRBJ2-1	few	TRBV5-4	TRBD1	TGTGCCAGCAGCTTGGATAGGGGGCACTACAATGAGCAGTTCTTC	CASSLDRGHYNEQFF
TRBJ2-7	once	TRBV14	TRBD2	TGTGCCAGCAGCCCCTTATGGGGCGGGGGGCGCTACGAGCAGTACTTC	CASSPLWGGGRYEQYF
TRBJ2-3	-	TRBV7-6	TRBD1	TGTGCCAGCAGCGCGACAGGGGTGACAGATACGCAGTATTTT	CASSATGVTDTQYF
TRBJ2-1	-	TRBV4-1	TRBD2	TGCGCCAGCAGCCAAGGTCAGGGTAGCGGGAACTCGTACAATGAGCAGTTCTTC	CASSQGQGSGNSYNEQFF
TRBJ1-1	-	TRBV11-2	-	TGTGCCAGCAGCTCCCCCGGGAGGAACACTGAAGCTTTCTTT	CASSSPGRNTEAFF
TRBJ2-1	-	TRBV2	TRBD2	TGTGCCAGCAGGGAACAGACTAGCGGATCCTACAATGAGCAGTTCTTC	CASREQTSGSYNEQFF
TRBJ1-3	-	TRBV7-9	-	TGTGCCAGCAGCTTAGAGGCAGGCTCTGGAAACACCATATATTTT	CASSLEAGSGNTIYF
TRBJ2-1	-	TRBV5-3	TRBD2	TGTGCCAGAAGCTTGCCAGCGGGAGCGCAGGGCAATGAGCAGTTCTTC	CARSLPAGAQGNEQFF
TRBJ2-7	-	TRBV5-4	TRBD2	TGTGCCAGCAGCTTGGCTGGGCTAGCGGGGGCCTACGAGCAGTACTTC	CASSLAGLAGAYEQYF
TRBJ2-2	-	TRBV15	TRBD1	TGTGCCACCAGCCGTCCAGGGACAGCGAACACCGGGGAGCTGTTTTTT	CATSRPGTANTGELFF
TRBJ1-1	-	TRBV19	-	TGTGCCAGTAGTATCCAGTGGAACACTGAAGCTTTCTTT	CASSIQWNTEAFF
TRBJ2-3	few	TRBV28	-	TGTGCCAGCACAAATGGCGGGGCAAGGACAGATACGCAGTATTTT	CASTNGGARTDTQYF
TRBJ1-3	-	TRBV7-8	TRBD1	TGTGCCAGCAGCCGCCGCCCGGGACAGGGGACAGGAAACACCATATATTTT	CASSRRPGQGTGNTIYF
TRBJ1-1	-	TRBV15	-	TGTGCCACCAGCTTGGCCGCCAGGGTCACTGAAGCTTTCTTT	CATSLAARVTEAFF
TRBJ2-1	-	TRBV5-6	-	TGTGCCAGCAGCTTTACGACAGAACACCCCTACAATGAGCAGTTCTTC	CASSFTTEHPYNEQFF
TRBJ2-2	once	TRBV7-3	-	TGTGCCAGCAGCACAGGGCGCGGGGAGCTGTTTTTT	CASSTGRGELFF
TRBJ1-2	-	TRBV28	TRBD1	TGTGCCAGCAGCATTGGACAGGGGGCGACCGGCTACACCTTC	CASSIGQGATGYTF
TRBJ1-2	-	TRBV6-5	TRBD1	TGTGCCAGCAGTTACCAAACAGGGGTTGGCTATGGCTACACCTTC	CASSYQTGVGYGYTF
TRBJ2-7	-	TRBV28	-	TGTGCCAGCACCCAGAGGGGGGGAGGGCAGTACTTC	CASTQRGGGQYF
TRBJ2-7	-	TRBV7-2	TRBD2	TGTGCCAGCAGCTTCGCGGGAGGGCCGTACGAGCAGTACTTC	CASSFAGGPYEQYF
TRBJ2-3	-	TRBV7-2	-	TGTGCCAGCAGCCTGCGGGAAGATACGCAGTATTTT	CASSLREDTQYF